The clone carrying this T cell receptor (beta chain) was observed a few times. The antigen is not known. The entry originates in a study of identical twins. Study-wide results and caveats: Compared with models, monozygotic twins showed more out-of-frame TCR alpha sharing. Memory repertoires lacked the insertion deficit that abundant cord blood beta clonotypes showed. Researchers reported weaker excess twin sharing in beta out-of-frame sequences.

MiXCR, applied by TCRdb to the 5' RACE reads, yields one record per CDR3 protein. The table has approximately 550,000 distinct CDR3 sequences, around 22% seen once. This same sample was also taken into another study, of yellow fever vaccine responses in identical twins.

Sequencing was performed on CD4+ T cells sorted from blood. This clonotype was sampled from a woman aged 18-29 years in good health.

This CDR3 reads CASSQAGTTGELFF. The CDR3 region has the DNA TGTGCCAGCAGCCAAGCTGGGACCACCGGGGAGCTGTTTTTT. V and J are TRBV3-1 and TRBJ2-2; D tentatively fits TRBD1 or TRBD2 (5 bases each). This CDR3 spans 14 amino acids. V shed 1 base and J shed 4 bases, with 7 bases lying between them. CDR1 is LGHDT and CDR2 is YNNKEL in the germline V gene (reference sequence).